This T cell receptor (beta chain) was captured in a study of cytomegalovirus exposure and HLA in healthy donors. General study results and limits: After further analysis at a later stage, 16,951 TCR beta sequences were associated with HLA alleles at 0.05 false discovery rate. Presence/absence analyses treated sequencing depth as roughly uniform across donors. The authors reported that TCR beta sequences could predict HLA-A and HLA-B alleles. These predictions were accurate for most subjects in the first cohort.

The CDR3 loop spans 13 amino acids. In germline, CDR1 is SGDLS, CDR2 YYNGEE. V gave up 1 base and J gave up 2 bases, with 6 bases separating them. Details on this clone: The antigen remains unidentified.

The PCR contained 60 Vbeta and 13 Jbeta primers. The table came from immunoSEQ multiplex PCR; TCRdb's copy has only in-frame clones and leaves some out. The sample lists approximately 120,000 clones; 70% to 80% were seen once. This chain connects TRBV9 to TRBJ2-5, with no clear D. The material sequenced was PBMCs. This receptor was taken from a man younger than 40 in good health and CMV-seronegative. CDR3 DNA: TGTGCCAGCAGCGTAACAGAGCAAGAGACCCAGTACTTC. This translates into CASSVTEQETQYF.